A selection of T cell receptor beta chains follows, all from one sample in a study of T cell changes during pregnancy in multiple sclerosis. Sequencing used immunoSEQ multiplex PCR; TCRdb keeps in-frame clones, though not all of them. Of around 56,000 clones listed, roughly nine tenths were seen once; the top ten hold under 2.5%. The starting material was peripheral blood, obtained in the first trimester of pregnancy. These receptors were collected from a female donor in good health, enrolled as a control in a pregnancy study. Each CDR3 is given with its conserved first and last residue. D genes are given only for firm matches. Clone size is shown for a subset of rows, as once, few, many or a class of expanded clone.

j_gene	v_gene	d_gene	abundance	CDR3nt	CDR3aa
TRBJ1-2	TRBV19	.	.	TGTGCCAGTAGTAGCCCTAGGGCAGGGATTAACTATGGCTACACCTTC	CASSSPRAGINYGYTF
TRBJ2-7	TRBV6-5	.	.	TGTGCCAGCAGTTACTCGATTGGGACTGCGTACGAGCAGTACTTC	CASSYSIGTAYEQYF
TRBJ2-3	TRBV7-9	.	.	TGTGCCAGCAGCCATCAGGGGTTCACAGATACGCAGTATTTT	CASSHQGFTDTQYF
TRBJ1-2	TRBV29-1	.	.	TGCAGCGTTGTGTCAGACTATGGCTACACCTTC	CSVVSDYGYTF
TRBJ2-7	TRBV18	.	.	TGTGCCAGCTCACCGCCACGAGAACCCTACGAGCAGTACTTC	CASSPPREPYEQYF
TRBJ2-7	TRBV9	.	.	TGTGCCAGCAGCGTAGTGTCTGGCGGCTACGAGCAGTACTTC	CASSVVSGGYEQYF
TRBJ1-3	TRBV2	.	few	TGTGCCAGCAGTTCCTTCTCTGGAAACACCATATATTTT	CASSSFSGNTIYF
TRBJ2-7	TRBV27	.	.	TGTGCCAGCAGTTCGAGGGATTACGAGCAGTACTTC	CASSSRDYEQYF
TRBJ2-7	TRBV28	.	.	TGTGCCAGCAGTTTCCGAAGGGGTGGCGAGCAGTACTTC	CASSFRRGGEQYF
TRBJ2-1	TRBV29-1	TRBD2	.	TGCAGCGTTGAAGGACCTAGCGGGGGCCTCCGCTCCTACAATGAGCAGTTCTTC	CSVEGPSGGLRSYNEQFF
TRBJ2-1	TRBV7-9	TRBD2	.	TGTGCCAGCAGACAGGTGGGACTAGCGGGGGGGCCTCACAATGAGCAGTTCTTC	CASRQVGLAGGPHNEQFF
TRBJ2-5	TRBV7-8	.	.	TGTGCCAGCAGCCCCTGGGACTCCCGGGGGGAGACCCAGTACTTC	CASSPWDSRGETQYF
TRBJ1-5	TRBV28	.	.	TGTGCCAGCAGTCCCCAGTTACAGGCGGGCAATCAGCCCCAGCATTTT	CASSPQLQAGNQPQHF
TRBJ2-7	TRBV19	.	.	TGTGCCAGTGCTTACGCCGGGACTTCTTCCTACGAGCAGTACTTC	CASAYAGTSSYEQYF
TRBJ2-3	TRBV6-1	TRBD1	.	TGTGCCAGCAGTGCTCCAACTTTTTCAGGGGGCGGCACAGATACGCAGTATTTT	CASSAPTFSGGGTDTQYF
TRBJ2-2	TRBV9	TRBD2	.	TGTGCCAGCAGTCCCACGGCGGGGGGGCAGACCGGGGAGCTGTTTTTT	CASSPTAGGQTGELFF
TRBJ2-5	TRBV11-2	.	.	TGTGCCAGCACCTACCCGGGTGAGACCCAGTACTTC	CASTYPGETQYF
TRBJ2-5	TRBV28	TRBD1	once	TGTGCCAGCAGTTTCACAGGGGTATTGGAGACCCAGTACTTC	CASSFTGVLETQYF
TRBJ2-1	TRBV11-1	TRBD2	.	TGTGCCAGCAGCCCCGGGACTAGCATTCATGAGCAGTTCTTC	CASSPGTSIHEQFF
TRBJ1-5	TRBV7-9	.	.	TGTGCCAGCAGCTTAGCATTCCGGGAGAGTAGCAATCAGCCCCAGCATTTT	CASSLAFRESSNQPQHF
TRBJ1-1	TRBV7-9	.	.	TGTGCCAGCAGCTTAGCTGGGGGGGCGTCAGCTTTCTTT	CASSLAGGASAFF
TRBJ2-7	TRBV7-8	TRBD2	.	TGTGCCAGCAGCATGAGCGGGGCCGGCACCTACGAGCAGTACTTC	CASSMSGAGTYEQYF
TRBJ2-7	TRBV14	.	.	TGTGCCAGCAGCCCCCCTCTCTCCTACGAGCAGTACTTC	CASSPPLSYEQYF
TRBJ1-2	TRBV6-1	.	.	TGTGCCAGCAGCCCGGACAGATACTATGGCTACACCTTC	CASSPDRYYGYTF
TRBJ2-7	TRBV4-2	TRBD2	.	TGTGCCAGCAGCCAAATAATCAAGCGGGAGAGCCAGCCTTCATACGAGCAGTACTTC	CASSQIIKRESQPSYEQYF
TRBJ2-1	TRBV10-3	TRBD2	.	TGTGCCATCAGTGGAGCGGGGTCCTACAATGAGCAGTTCTTC	CAISGAGSYNEQFF
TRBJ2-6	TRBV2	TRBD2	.	TGTGCCAGCTGGGGGGGAGGCTGGGCTGGGGCCAACGTCCTGACTTTC	CASWGGGWAGANVLTF
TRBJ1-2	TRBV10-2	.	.	TGCGCCAGCAGTGGCTGGACAGAGTATGCTGGTGGTAATGGCTACACCTTC	CASSGWTEYAGGNGYTF
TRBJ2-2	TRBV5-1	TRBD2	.	TGCGCCAGCAGCCTCATGTCGGGAGGCGCCGGGGAGCTGTTTTTT	CASSLMSGGAGELFF
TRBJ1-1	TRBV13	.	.	TGTGCCAGCAGCTTAGTAAGGGGGGGTGAAGCTTTCTTT	CASSLVRGGEAFF
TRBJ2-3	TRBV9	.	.	TGTGCCAGCAGGCCCGAGAGTGCAACTAGCACAGATACGCAGTATTTT	CASRPESATSTDTQYF
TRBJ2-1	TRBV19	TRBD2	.	TGTGCCAGTAGTATGGGGGGGTTTCTAGACAATGAGCAGTTCTTC	CASSMGGFLDNEQFF
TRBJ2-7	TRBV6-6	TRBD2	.	TGTGCCAGCAGTCTGAATAGCGGGAGGGCCAGGAACGAGCAGTACTTC	CASSLNSGRARNEQYF
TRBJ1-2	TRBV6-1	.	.	TGTGCCAGCAGCCCCATCGGAGGGGTTGGCTACACCTTC	CASSPIGGVGYTF
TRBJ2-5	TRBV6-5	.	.	TGTGCCAGCAGTTACTCGCCCAGACAGGTAAAAGAGACCCAGTACTTC	CASSYSPRQVKETQYF
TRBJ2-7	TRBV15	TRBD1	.	TGTGCCACCAGCGGCGGGACAGGGGACTACGAGCAGTACTTC	CATSGGTGDYEQYF
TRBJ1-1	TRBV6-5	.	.	TGTGCCAGCAGTCTCGGGGTTAACACTGAAGCTTTCTTT	CASSLGVNTEAFF
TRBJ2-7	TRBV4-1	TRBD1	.	TGCGCCAGCAGCCAAGTCGGGACAGGGACCTACGAGCAGTACTTC	CASSQVGTGTYEQYF
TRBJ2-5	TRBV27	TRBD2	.	TGTGCCAGCAGGCCGACCGCGGGACTAGTCGGAGAGACCCAGTACTTC	CASRPTAGLVGETQYF
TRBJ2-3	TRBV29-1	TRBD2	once	TGCAGCGTTGTGGGTAGCGGGATGGGAGACACAGATACGCAGTATTTT	CSVVGSGMGDTDTQYF
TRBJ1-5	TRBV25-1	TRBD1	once	TGTGCCAGCAGGACAGGGGATCAGCCCCAGCATTTT	CASRTGDQPQHF
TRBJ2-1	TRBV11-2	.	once	TGTGCCAGCAGCGTTGGGCCGCCTTTCAGTGAGCAGTTCTTC	CASSVGPPFSEQFF
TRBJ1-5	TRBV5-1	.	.	TGCGCCAGCAGCTTGGATGGGGCAAGCAATCAGCCCCAGCATTTT	CASSLDGASNQPQHF